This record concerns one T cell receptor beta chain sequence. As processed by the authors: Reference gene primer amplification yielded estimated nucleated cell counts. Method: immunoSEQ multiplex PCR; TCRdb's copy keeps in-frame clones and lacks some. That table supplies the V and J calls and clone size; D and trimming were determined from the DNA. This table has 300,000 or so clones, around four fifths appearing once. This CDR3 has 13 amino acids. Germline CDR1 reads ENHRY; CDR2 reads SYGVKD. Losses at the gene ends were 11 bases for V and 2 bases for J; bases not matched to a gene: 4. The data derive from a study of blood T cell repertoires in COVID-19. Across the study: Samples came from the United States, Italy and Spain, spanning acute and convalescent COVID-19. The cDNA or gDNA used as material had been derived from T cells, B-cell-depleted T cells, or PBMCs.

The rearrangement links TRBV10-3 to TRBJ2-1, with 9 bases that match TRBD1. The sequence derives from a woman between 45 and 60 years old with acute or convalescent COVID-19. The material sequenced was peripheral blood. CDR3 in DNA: TGTGCCTCGGGACAGGGACCCTACAATGAGCAGTTCTTC. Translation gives CASGQGPYNEQFF.